This T cell receptor beta chain was obtained from a study of blood T cells in healthy people across ages. General observations from the study: TCR beta diversity, measured per million T cells, fell in a roughly linear way with age.

As concerns this clonotype: What it recognizes is unknown.

The CDR3 is 14 residues long. Germline values: CDR1 SGHKS, CDR2 YYEKEE (reference sequence). V gave up 3 bases and J gave up 9 bases, with 18 bases separating them. A sample-barcoded 5' primer and a J-beta primer mix were used in a second PCR of roughly 7 to 11 cycles. A template-switch adaptor that had 12 random nucleotides put a tag on each cDNA molecule. TCRdb fed the 5' RACE reads into MiXCR, producing one record per CDR3 protein. The sample includes 600,000 to 900,000 distinct CDR3 sequences, approximately 24% of them seen just once. Extraction yielded at least 5 micrograms of total RNA per sample. This sample was shared with a second study, whose subject was T cells of mothers and their children. From that second work: Related mother-child pairs shared slightly more overlap than unrelated pairs, but the difference was non-significant.

The sequenced sample consisted of blood. The receptor's source is a boy younger than 18 in good health. The rearrangement joins TRBV5-5 to TRBJ2-5; D perhaps matches TRBD2 (7 bases). The CDR3 DNA reads as TGTGCCAGCAGCTACGTTCCAGGGGCGGGAGCCCAGTACTTC. As protein: CASSYVPGAGAQYF.